This entry concerns a single T cell receptor beta chain. Its antigen is unknown. No base-level quality is on record; no much larger clone is a single base apart. This record comes from a study of T cell changes during pregnancy in multiple sclerosis (dated by TCRdb to the late 2010s). As for the study more broadly: The study examined how the T cell repertoire changed over the course of pregnancy in women with multiple sclerosis.

Library construction relied on the immunoSEQ multiplex PCR assay. The table was pulled from immuneACCESS by TCRdb, which kept in-frame rearrangements only. Such tables lose some clones; where checked, under half of the loss comes from unresolved V genes, and the rest has no known cause. Across this sample there are 60,000 to 75,000 clones, with roughly nine tenths seen only once. The ten largest clones take up about 0.85% of the sample. The germline V gene sets CDR1 to SGDLS and CDR2 to YYNGEE. The cysteine opens and the phenylalanine closes a CDR3 of 15 amino acids. Kept here is only the CDR3 DNA, which spans 45 bases and is read in frame from base 1. Trimming removed 4 bases from V and 1 base from J; the gene matches leave 6 bases unexplained.

This TCR was recovered from a female donor with multiple sclerosis, enrolled in a pregnancy study. Recombination connected TRBV9 to TRBJ2-7, with 9 bases in between that match TRBD1. The starting material was peripheral blood, obtained before pregnancy. The nucleotides are TGTGCCAGCAGCCCCCGGGACAGGGCATCCTACGAGCAGTACTTC. The resulting protein is CASSPRDRASYEQYF.